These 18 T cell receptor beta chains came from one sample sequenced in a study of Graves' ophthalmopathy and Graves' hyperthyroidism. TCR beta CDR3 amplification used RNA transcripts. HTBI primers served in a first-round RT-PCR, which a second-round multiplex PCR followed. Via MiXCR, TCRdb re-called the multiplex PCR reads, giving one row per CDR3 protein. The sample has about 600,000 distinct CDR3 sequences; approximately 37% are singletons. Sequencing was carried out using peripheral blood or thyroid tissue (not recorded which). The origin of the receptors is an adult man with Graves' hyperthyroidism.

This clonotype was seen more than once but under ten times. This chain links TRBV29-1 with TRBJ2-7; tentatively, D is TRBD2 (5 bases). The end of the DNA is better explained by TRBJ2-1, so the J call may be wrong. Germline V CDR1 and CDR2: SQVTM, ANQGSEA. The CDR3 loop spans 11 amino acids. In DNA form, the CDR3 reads TGCAGCGTTGGACTGGCCGGGAAGCAGTTCTTC. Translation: CSVGLAGKQFF.

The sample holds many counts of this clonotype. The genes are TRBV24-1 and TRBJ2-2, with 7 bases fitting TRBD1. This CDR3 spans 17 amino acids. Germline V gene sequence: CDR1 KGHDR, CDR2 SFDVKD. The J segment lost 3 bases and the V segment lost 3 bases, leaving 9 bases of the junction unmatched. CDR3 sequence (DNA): TGTGCCACCAGTGATCCCTACAGACAGGGTTACACCGGGGAGCTGTTTTTT. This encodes CATSDPYRQGYTGELFF.

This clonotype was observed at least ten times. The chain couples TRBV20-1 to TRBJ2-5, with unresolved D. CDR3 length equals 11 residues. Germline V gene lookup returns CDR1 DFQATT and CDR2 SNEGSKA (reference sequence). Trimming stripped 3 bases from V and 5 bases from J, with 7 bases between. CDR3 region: CSARKGETQYF. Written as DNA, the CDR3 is TGCAGTGCTAGGAAAGGGGAGACCCAGTACTTC.

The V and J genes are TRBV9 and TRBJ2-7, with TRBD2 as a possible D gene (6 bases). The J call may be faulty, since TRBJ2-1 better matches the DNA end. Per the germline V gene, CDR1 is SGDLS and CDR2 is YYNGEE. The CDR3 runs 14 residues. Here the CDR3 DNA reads TGTGCCAGCAGCGTCGGGGCGGGGCACAATGAGCAGTTCTTC. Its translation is CASSVGAGHNEQFF.

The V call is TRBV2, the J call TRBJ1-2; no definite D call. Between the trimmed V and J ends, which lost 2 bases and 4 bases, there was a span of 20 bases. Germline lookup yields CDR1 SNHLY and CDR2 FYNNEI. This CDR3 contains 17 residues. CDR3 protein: CASSEPRRVSALYGYTF. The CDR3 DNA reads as TGTGCCAGCAGTGAACCTCGGAGGGTATCGGCTCTCTATGGCTACACCTTC. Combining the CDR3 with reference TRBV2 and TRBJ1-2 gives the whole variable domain EPEVTQTPSHQVTQMGQEVILRCVPISNHLYFYWYRQILGQKVEFLVSFYNNEISEKSEIFDDQFSVERPDGSNFTLKIRSTKLEDSAMYFCASSEPRRVSALYGYTFGSGTRLTVV.

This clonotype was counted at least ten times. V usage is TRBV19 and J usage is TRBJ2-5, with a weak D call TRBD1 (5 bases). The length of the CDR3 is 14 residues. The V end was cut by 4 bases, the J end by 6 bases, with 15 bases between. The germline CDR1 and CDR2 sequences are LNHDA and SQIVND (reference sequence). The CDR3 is CASSTTVLGKTQYF. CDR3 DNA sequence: TGTGCCAGTAGTACGACAGTGCTGGGGAAGACCCAGTACTTC.

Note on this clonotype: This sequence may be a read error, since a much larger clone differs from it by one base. The CDR3 DNA is TGTGCCAGCAGCCAAGCGCAGGGGGCGAACACCGGGGAGCTGTTTTTT. Translating it yields CASSQAQGANTGELFF. This sequence joins TRBV7-6 and TRBJ2-2, with 7 bases matching TRBD1. CDR3 length equals 16 residues. Germline V gene data show CDR1 as SGHVS and CDR2 as FNYEAQ. V shed 5 bases and J 0 bases; nucleotides not matched to a gene: 6.

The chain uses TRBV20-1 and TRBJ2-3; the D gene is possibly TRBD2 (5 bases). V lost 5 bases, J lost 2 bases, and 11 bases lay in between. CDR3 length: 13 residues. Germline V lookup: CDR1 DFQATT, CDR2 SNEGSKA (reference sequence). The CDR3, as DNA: TGCAGTGCTTACGGCGGGTACACAGATACGCAGTATTTT. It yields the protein CSAYGGYTDTQYF.

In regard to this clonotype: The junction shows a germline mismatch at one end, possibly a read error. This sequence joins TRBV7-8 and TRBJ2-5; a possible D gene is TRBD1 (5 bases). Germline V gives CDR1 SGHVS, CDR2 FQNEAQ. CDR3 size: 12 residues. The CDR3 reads CASTLGVETQYF. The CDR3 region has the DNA TGTGCCAGCACCTTAGGGGTCGAGACCCAGTACTTC.

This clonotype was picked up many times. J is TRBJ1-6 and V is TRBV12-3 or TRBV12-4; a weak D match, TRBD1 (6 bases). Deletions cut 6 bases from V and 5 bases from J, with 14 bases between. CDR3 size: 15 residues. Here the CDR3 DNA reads TGTGCCAGCAGCCGGGACGGACAGAATAATTCACCCCTCCACTTT. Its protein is CASSRDGQNNSPLHF.

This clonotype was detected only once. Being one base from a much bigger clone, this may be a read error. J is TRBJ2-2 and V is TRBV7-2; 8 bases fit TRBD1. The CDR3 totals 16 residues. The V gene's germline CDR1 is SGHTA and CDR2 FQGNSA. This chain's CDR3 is CAGSLVQGAVTGELFF. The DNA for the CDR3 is TGTGCCGGCAGCTTAGTGCAGGGGGCGGTCACCGGGGAGCTGTTTTTT.

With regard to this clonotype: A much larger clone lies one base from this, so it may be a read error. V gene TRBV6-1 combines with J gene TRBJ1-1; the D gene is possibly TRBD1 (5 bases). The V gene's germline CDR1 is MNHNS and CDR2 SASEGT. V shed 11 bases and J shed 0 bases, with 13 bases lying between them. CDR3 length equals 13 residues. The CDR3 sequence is CACFRTLNTEAFF. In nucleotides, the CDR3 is TGTGCCTGCTTCCGGACACTGAACACTGAAGCTTTCTTT.

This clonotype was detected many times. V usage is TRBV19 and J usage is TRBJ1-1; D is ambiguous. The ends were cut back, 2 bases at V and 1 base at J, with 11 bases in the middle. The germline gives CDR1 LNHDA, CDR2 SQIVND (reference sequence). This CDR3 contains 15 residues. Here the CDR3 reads CASSIPLGKNTEAFF. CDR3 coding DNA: TGTGCCAGTAGTATACCTCTGGGTAAGAACACTGAAGCTTTCTTT.

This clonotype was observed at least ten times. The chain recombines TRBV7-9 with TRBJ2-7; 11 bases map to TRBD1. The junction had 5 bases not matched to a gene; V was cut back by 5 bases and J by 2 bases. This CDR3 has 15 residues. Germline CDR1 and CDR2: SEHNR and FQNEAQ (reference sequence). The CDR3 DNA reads TGTGCCAGCAGCCCCCGGGACAGGGGGACCTACGAGCAGTACTTC. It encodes CASSPRDRGTYEQYF.

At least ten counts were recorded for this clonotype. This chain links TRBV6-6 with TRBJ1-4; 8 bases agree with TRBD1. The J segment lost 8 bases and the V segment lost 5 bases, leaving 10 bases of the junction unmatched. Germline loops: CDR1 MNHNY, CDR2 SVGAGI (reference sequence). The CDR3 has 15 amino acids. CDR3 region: CASSPHRTGIEKLFF. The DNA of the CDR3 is TGTGCCAGCAGTCCCCACCGGACAGGGATAGAAAAACTGTTTTTT.

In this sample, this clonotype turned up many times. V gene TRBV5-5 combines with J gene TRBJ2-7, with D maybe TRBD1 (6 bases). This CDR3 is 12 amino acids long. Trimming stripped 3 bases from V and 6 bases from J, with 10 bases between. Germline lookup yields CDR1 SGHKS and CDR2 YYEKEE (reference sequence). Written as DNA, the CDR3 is TGTGCCAGCAGCTCCTACAGGGTCGAGCAGTACTTC. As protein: CASSSYRVEQYF.

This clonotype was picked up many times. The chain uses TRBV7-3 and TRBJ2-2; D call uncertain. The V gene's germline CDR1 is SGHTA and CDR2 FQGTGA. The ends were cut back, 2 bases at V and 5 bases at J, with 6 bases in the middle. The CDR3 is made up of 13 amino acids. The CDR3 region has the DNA TGTGCCAGCAGCTTAGGGCCAACCGGGGAGCTGTTTTTT. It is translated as CASSLGPTGELFF.

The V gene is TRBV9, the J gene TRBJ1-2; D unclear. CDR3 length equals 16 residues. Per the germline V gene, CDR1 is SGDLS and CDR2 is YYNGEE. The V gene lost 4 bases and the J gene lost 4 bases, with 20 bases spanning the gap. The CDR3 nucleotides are TGTGCCAGCAGCCACGGACTGACGAATGTGATCTATGGCTACACCTTC. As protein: CASSHGLTNVIYGYTF.